A single sample gave rise to the 13 T cell receptor beta chains below, sequenced in a study of T cell changes during pregnancy in multiple sclerosis (dated by TCRdb to between 2018 and 2020). Libraries were prepared through the immunoSEQ multiplex PCR assay. Held by TCRdb, this immuneACCESS table contains in-frame sequences only and omits some clones. Under half of the omission traces to an unresolved V gene where checked; the cause of the rest is unknown. Across this sample there are over 65,000 clones, with about nine tenths seen only once. The top ten clonotypes cover approximately 2.5% of the sample. Sequenced here: peripheral blood, sampled in the first trimester of pregnancy. The receptor set was obtained from a female donor with multiple sclerosis, enrolled in a pregnancy study.

The rearrangement links TRBV28 to TRBJ2-1; D possibly corresponds to TRBD2 (5 bases). Trimming took off 4 bases at V and 8 bases at J, with 27 bases between the two ends. Germline CDR1 MDHEN, CDR2 SYDVKM. This CDR3 is built from 18 residues. CDR3: CASSSYTKLVLRRDEQFF. In DNA, the CDR3 is TGTGCCAGCAGTTCCTATACGAAACTAGTCCTTCGACGGGATGAGCAGTTCTTC.

The DNA of the CDR3 is TGTGCCAGCAGCTTAAGGGGGACGAACACTGAAGCTTTCTTT. Translating gives CASSLRGTNTEAFF. This chain joins TRBV7-2 and TRBJ1-1, with D possibly matching TRBD1 (6 bases). The CDR3 has 14 amino acids. Trimming took off 2 bases at V and 1 base at J, with 8 bases between the two ends. CDR1 and CDR2 from the germline V gene are SGHTA and FQGNSA. Based on the CDR3 plus reference TRBV7-2 and TRBJ1-1, the full variable domain is GAGVSQSPSNKVTEKGKDVELRCDPISGHTALYWYRQSLGQGLEFLIYFQGNSAPDKSGLPSDRFSAERTGGSVSTLTIQRTQQEDSAVYLCASSLRGTNTEAFFGQGTRLTVV.

V and J are TRBV2 and TRBJ1-4; 7 bases map to TRBD1. CDR3 size: 15 residues. The V gene's germline CDR1 is SNHLY and CDR2 FYNNEI. Trimming at V came to 3 bases and at J to 4 bases, leaving 5 bases not matched to a gene. The CDR3 sequence is CASSDSGQVNEKLFF. In DNA, the CDR3 is TGTGCCAGCAGTGATTCTGGACAGGTTAATGAAAAACTGTTTTTT.

A single count supports this clone. The chain links TRBV28 to TRBJ2-7; TRBD2 matches 9 bases. Germline assignment: CDR1 MDHEN and CDR2 SYDVKM. V lost 10 bases to trimming and J lost 4 bases; unmatched junction nucleotides: 23. This CDR3 region has 18 residues. CDR3: CANRHRGRIAGAVYEQYF. The CDR3 nucleotides read TGTGCCAATAGACACAGGGGTCGGATAGCGGGAGCGGTTTACGAGCAGTACTTC.

The chain uses TRBV9 and TRBJ2-4, with TRBD2 matching over 8 bases. With V trimmed by 0 bases and J by 6 bases, 5 bases remained unmatched. Germline V CDR1 and CDR2: SGDLS, YYNGEE. This CDR3 contains 15 residues. The CDR3 coding sequence is TGTGCCAGCAGCGTAGAACCGGGGGGGATAAACATTCAGTACTTC. This translates into CASSVEPGGINIQYF.

The gene calls are TRBV4-2 and TRBJ2-7; D remains unclear. With 0 bases removed from V and 2 bases from J, the gap between germline ends came to 8 bases. The germline V gene encodes CDR1 LGHNA and CDR2 YNFKEQ. The CDR3 length is 14 residues. In nucleotides, the CDR3 is TGTGCCAGCAGCCAAGAGACTCGGGCCTACGAGCAGTACTTC. Translating gives CASSQETRAYEQYF.

The chain carries TRBV5-4 and TRBJ1-2; 8 bases agree with TRBD1. CDR1 SGHNT and CDR2 YYREEE come from the germline V gene (reference sequence). This CDR3 spans 15 amino acids. V was pared by 1 base and J by 5 bases, with 7 bases of the junction left unmatched. CDR3 sequence (DNA): TGTGCCAGCAGCTTGAGGGCAGGGGGCGCGTATGGCTACACCTTC. Translated, it gives CASSLRAGGAYGYTF.

The J gene is TRBJ2-6, the V gene TRBV27; D is unresolved. Germline V gene sequence: CDR1 MNHEY, CDR2 SMNVEV (reference sequence). The V end lost 3 bases, the J end lost 0 bases, and 12 bases lay between the germline ends. This CDR3 contains 17 residues. The CDR3 DNA is TGTGCCAGCAGTTTCCGACAACCCCCCTCTGGGGCCAACGTCCTGACTTTC. Residues: CASSFRQPPSGANVLTF.

The chain combines TRBV2 with TRBJ2-5; D might be TRBD2 (5 bases). The V end lost 7 bases, the J end lost 3 bases, and 15 bases lay between the germline ends. The CDR3 has 14 residues. Per the germline V gene, CDR1 is SNHLY and CDR2 is FYNNEI. CDR3 bases: TGTGCCAGCACCAGCCGGGGTTTGGAAGAGACCCAGTACTTC. Its protein is CASTSRGLEETQYF.

The chain uses TRBV5-1 and TRBJ1-2, with D unclear. Germline loops: CDR1 SGHRS, CDR2 YFSETQ. The CDR3 runs 13 residues. V was clipped by 0 bases and J by 8 bases, with 11 bases between them. Written as DNA, the CDR3 is TGCGCCAGCAGCTTGGGAAGCTTTTTGGGCTACACCTTC. The encoded protein is CASSLGSFLGYTF.

The chain couples TRBV6-6 to TRBJ1-2, with TRBD1 matching 8 bases. Losses at the gene ends were 5 bases for V and 4 bases for J; bases not matched to a gene: 9. The CDR3 loop spans 15 amino acids. Germline values: CDR1 MNHNY, CDR2 SVGAGI (reference sequence). Here the CDR3 reads CASSHRDRNVYGYTF. CDR3 DNA sequence: TGTGCCAGCAGTCACCGGGACAGGAACGTCTATGGCTACACCTTC.

The J gene is TRBJ2-7, the V gene TRBV18; 7 positions match TRBD1. The CDR3 runs to 15 residues. Germline V lookup: CDR1 KGHSH, CDR2 LQKENI. Trimming took 5 bases from V and 1 from J; bases not matched to a gene: 8. CDR3 sequence: CASSKTGTVSYEQYF. In DNA form, the CDR3 reads TGTGCCAGCTCAAAAACCGGGACAGTATCCTACGAGCAGTACTTC.

The table lists this clone with a few counts. This rearrangement joins TRBV7-9 to TRBJ2-5, with a weak D call TRBD2 (6 bases). The CDR3 covers 15 residues. Germline-derived CDR1 and CDR2 are SEHNR and FQNEAQ (reference sequence). Trimming stripped 0 bases from V and 4 bases from J, with 12 bases between. CDR3 coding DNA: TGTGCCAGCAGCTTAGCTGTGGACGGGGGAGAGACCCAGTACTTC. Translating it yields CASSLAVDGGETQYF.